This TCR beta chain was captured in a study of cytomegalovirus exposure and HLA in healthy donors. The length of the CDR3 is 17 residues. PCR amplification relied on 60 Vbeta primers (plus 13 Jbeta primers). Generated by immunoSEQ multiplex PCR, the TCRdb table keeps only in-frame clones and is missing some. Its table lists about 160,000 clones. The chain combines TRBV7-5 with TRBJ1-6; TRBD1 is the table's D call, not checked against the DNA. TRBV7-5 is listed as a pseudogene. Sequenced sample: PBMCs. The receptor's source is an older woman in good health and CMV-seronegative. The CDR3 sequence is CVRSVGDSGSYNSPLHF. In nucleotides, the CDR3 is TGTGTCAGAAGCGTAGGGGACAGTGGCTCCTATAATTCACCCCTCCACTTT.